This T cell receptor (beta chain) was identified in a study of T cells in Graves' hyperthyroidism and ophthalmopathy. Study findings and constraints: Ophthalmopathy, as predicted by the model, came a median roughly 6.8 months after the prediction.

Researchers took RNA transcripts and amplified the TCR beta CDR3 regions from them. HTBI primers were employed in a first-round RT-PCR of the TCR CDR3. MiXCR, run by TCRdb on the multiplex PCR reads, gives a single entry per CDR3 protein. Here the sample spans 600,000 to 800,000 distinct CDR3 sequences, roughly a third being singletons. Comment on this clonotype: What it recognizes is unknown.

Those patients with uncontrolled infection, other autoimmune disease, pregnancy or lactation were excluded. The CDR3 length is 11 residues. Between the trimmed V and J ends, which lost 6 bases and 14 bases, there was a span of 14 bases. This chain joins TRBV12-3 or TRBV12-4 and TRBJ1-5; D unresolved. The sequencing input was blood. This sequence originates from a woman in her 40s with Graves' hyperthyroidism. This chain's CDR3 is CASSLGGYEHF. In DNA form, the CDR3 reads TGTGCCAGCAGCCTGGGCGGCTACGAGCATTTT.